These T cell receptor beta chains were read from a single sample in a study of blood T cell repertoires in COVID-19. Some clones are missing from TCRdb's copy, which holds only in-frame ones; the method was immunoSEQ multiplex PCR. The sample contains over 250,000 clones, around 86% of which appear only once. The sample comprised peripheral blood. These receptors were collected from a man aged 50-60 years with acute or convalescent COVID-19. Both conserved end residues are part of each CDR3. Fields, in order: clone size, D gene, J gene, V gene, CDR3 DNA, CDR3 protein. The D gene is left open where the match is weak. Clone size is not always given. Where it is, it says once, few, many or a class for expanded clones.

-,TRBD1,TRBJ1-4,TRBV5-6,TGTGCCAGCAGCTCGATACAGGGGAATAATGAAAAACTGTTTTTT,CASSSIQGNNEKLFF
-,TRBD1,TRBJ2-7,TRBV5-1,TGCGCCAGCACCGCGGGACAGGGGATTTCGTACGAGCAGTACTTC,CASTAGQGISYEQYF
once,-,TRBJ1-1,TRBV9,TGTGCCAGCAGCGTAGGATCGGTAACTGAAGCTTTCTTT,CASSVGSVTEAFF
-,-,TRBJ2-7,TRBV5-1,TGCGCCAGCAGCTCCACAGCAGGCTCCTACGAGCAGTACTTC,CASSSTAGSYEQYF
-,-,TRBJ1-1,TRBV30,TGTGCCTGGAGTCCCTCGAGGGCTGAAGCTTTCTTT,CAWSPSRAEAFF
-,-,TRBJ2-7,TRBV3-1/TRBV3-2,TGTGCCAGCAGCCAACAATCCAGAGGCTACTACGAGCAGTACTTC,CASSQQSRGYYEQYF
-,TRBD2,TRBJ2-5,TRBV7-9,TGTGCCAGCAGCTCTCGGACTAGCGGCCAAGAGACCCAGTACTTC,CASSSRTSGQETQYF
-,-,TRBJ1-2,TRBV30,TGTGCCTGGAAAAAAGCAGGGAACTATGGCTACACCTTC,CAWKKAGNYGYTF
-,-,TRBJ1-4,TRBV4-1,TGCGCCAGCAGCCAAGAGGCTAGTGAAAAACTGTTTTTT,CASSQEASEKLFF
-,-,TRBJ2-2,TRBV11-3,TGTGCCAGCAGCTTAGGTTTAGGGAGACACAACACCGGGGAGCTGTTTTTT,CASSLGLGRHNTGELFF
once,-,TRBJ1-5,TRBV6-5,TGTGCCAGCAGGACAGGTAATAAGGGCAATCAGCCCCAGCATTTT,CASRTGNKGNQPQHF
-,-,TRBJ2-3,TRBV11-3,TGTGCCAGCAGCTTTGAGGGGGAGACAGATACGCAGTATTTT,CASSFEGETDTQYF
-,TRBD2,TRBJ2-5,TRBV4-2,TGTGCCAGCAGCCAAGAGGGAGCGGGGGAGACCCAGTACTTC,CASSQEGAGETQYF
-,-,TRBJ2-7,TRBV18,TGTGCCAGCTCACCAGCGGGGAGCTCCTACGAGCAGTACTTC,CASSPAGSSYEQYF
-,TRBD2,TRBJ2-3,TRBV18,TGTGCCAGCTCACCAACGACTAGCCCAGATACGCAGTATTTT,CASSPTTSPDTQYF
-,TRBD1,TRBJ2-2,TRBV6-5,TGTGCCGGAGGCCCCAAGGGGGCTTATACCGGGGAGCTGTTTTTT,CAGGPKGAYTGELFF
-,TRBD2,TRBJ2-1,TRBV2,TGTGCCACCAATGAAGGGAGGGGCCCCATGACCCACAATGAGCAGTTCTTC,CATNEGRGPMTHNEQFF
-,TRBD1,TRBJ1-5,TRBV7-8,TGTGCCAGCAGCTCCGACAGGGGGGGGAATCAGCCCCAGCATTTT,CASSSDRGGNQPQHF
-,TRBD2,TRBJ2-5,TRBV7-2,TGTGCCAGCAGCTTAGTAGGGACTAGCACGGAGACCCAGTACTTC,CASSLVGTSTETQYF
-,-,TRBJ1-3,TRBV10-3,TGTGCCATCAGTGGGACAGCCCGGACTGGAAACACCATATATTTT,CAISGTARTGNTIYF
once,-,TRBJ1-2,TRBV10-2,TGCGCCAGCAGTGAGCGGAGGGAAGCCTATGGCTACACCTTC,CASSERREAYGYTF
-,-,TRBJ1-5,TRBV19,TGTGCCAGTAGTATAGGAGGGTGGGGCAATCAGCCCCAGCATTTT,CASSIGGWGNQPQHF
-,TRBD2,TRBJ2-3,TRBV24-1,TGTGCCACCAGTGATTTTAAGACTAGCGGGGCCTCTAGCACAGATACGCAGTATTTT,CATSDFKTSGASSTDTQYF
-,TRBD1,TRBJ1-5,TRBV19,TGTGCCAGTAGTTTAGGGACAGGGCCAGGCCAGCCCCAGCATTTT,CASSLGTGPGQPQHF
few,-,TRBJ1-2,TRBV5-8,TGTGCCAGCAGCCTACCCAGCGCTAACTATGGCTACACCTTC,CASSLPSANYGYTF
once,-,TRBJ2-7,TRBV19,TGTGCCAGTAGTAGGGACACCACCTACGAGCAGTACTTC,CASSRDTTYEQYF
-,TRBD2,TRBJ2-1,TRBV5-6,TGTGCCAGCAGCTTGGCCTTGGCGGGGGGGCGTGCTGAGCAGTTCTTC,CASSLALAGGRAEQFF
-,TRBD1,TRBJ1-1,TRBV5-6,TGTGCCAGCAGCGCTACAGGGGGCACTGAAGCTTTCTTT,CASSATGGTEAFF
-,TRBD1,TRBJ1-1,TRBV25-1,TGTGCCAGCAGCCTCGACAGGGGCACTGAAGCTTTCTTT,CASSLDRGTEAFF
-,-,TRBJ1-2,TRBV9,TGTGCCAGCAGCGGACAGCCTAACCAAGGGGGCTACACCTTC,CASSGQPNQGGYTF
once,-,TRBJ1-5,TRBV12-1,TGTGCCAGCAGCTTCCCCTGGCATAGCAATCAGCCCCAGCATTTT,CASSFPWHSNQPQHF
-,TRBD2,TRBJ2-7,TRBV12-3/TRBV12-4,TGTGCCAGCAGTTTTCTCATTGGCGGGACTATCTACTTC,CASSFLIGGTIYF
-,TRBD2,TRBJ2-5,TRBV5-1,TGCGCCAGCAGCTTTGTAGCGGGGGAGCAAGAGACCCAGTACTTC,CASSFVAGEQETQYF
-,-,TRBJ2-7,TRBV10-3,TGTGCCATCAGTGACTACAGGAAAGACGAGCAGTACTTC,CAISDYRKDEQYF
-,-,TRBJ1-1,TRBV6-5,TGTGCCAGCAGGCTCCGGGGGGGGACTGAAGCTTTCTTT,CASRLRGGTEAFF
-,-,TRBJ2-7,TRBV11-2,TGTGCCAGCAGCTTCACCCAGGGGAGCAACGAGCAGTACTTC,CASSFTQGSNEQYF
-,TRBD1,TRBJ1-2,TRBV29-1,TGCAGCGGGATCGGTTTAGGGGGCGGGTATGGCTACACCTTC,CSGIGLGGGYGYTF
-,-,TRBJ1-2,TRBV15,TGTGCCACCAGCAGATCATTCTATGGCTACACCTTC,CATSRSFYGYTF
-,TRBD1,TRBJ1-6,TRBV19,TGTGCCAGTAGCAGACCACGTTTTGGTAGACAGGGGGATTCACCCCTCCACTTT,CASSRPRFGRQGDSPLHF
once,-,TRBJ2-1,TRBV9,TGTGCCAGCAGCGCAACAGCCTTCTCCTACAATGAGCAGTTCTTC,CASSATAFSYNEQFF